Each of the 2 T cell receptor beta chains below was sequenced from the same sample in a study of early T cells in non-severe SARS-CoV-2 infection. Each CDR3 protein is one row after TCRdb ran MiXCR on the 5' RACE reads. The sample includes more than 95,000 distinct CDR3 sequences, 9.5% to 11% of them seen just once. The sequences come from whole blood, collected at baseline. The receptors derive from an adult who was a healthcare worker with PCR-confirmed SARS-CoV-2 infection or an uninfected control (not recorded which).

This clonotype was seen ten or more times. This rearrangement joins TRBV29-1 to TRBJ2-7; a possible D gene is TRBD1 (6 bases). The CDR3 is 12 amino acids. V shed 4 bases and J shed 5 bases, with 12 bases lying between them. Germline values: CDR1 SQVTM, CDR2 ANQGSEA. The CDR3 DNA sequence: TGCAGCGTTGTACAGGGCAGTAACGAGCAGTACTTC. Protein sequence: CSVVQGSNEQYF.

The CDR3 region is CASSLSTSGSGTQYF. In DNA, the CDR3 is TGTGCCAGCAGCTTATCGACTAGCGGGAGTGGTACGCAGTATTTT. The J gene is TRBJ2-3, the V gene TRBV7-3; 12 nucleotides align to TRBD2. The CDR3 totals 15 residues. Germline CDR1 reads SGHTA; CDR2 reads FQGTGA. The V gene end was trimmed by 2 bases and the J gene end by 8 bases; junction bases not matched to a gene: 5.